The present TCR beta chain was sequenced within a study of T cell changes during pregnancy in multiple sclerosis. This clone was seen a single time. J was trimmed by 5 bases and V by 4 bases; bases with no gene match: 11. Looked up from germline, CDR1 is LNHDA and CDR2 is SQIVND (reference sequence). The CDR3 has 16 amino acids. The repertoire was sequenced with immunoSEQ multiplex PCR; TCRdb's copy has only in-frame clones and lacks some. Here the sample spans roughly 38,000 clones, 90% to 95% being singletons. This chain uses TRBV19 with TRBJ1-1; 9 bases are shared with TRBD1. Sequencing was performed on CD8+ T cells from peripheral blood mononuclear cells, taken in the third trimester of pregnancy. The clonotype was recovered from a female donor with multiple sclerosis, enrolled in a pregnancy study. The CDR3 reads CASSTRDRVAGTEAFF. The CDR3 nucleotides read TGTGCCAGTAGTACCAGGGACAGGGTCGCGGGGACTGAAGCTTTCTTT.